These 15 T cell receptor beta chains share one sample of origin, sequenced in a study of blood T cell repertoires in COVID-19. Assay used: immunoSEQ multiplex PCR; TCRdb lists only in-frame clones, some missing. The data contain 130,000 or so clones, around 88% of them singletons. Sequencing was done on a sample of peripheral blood. The receptors derive from a woman aged 60-75 years with acute or convalescent COVID-19.

V is TRBV2 and J is TRBJ1-6; D is uncertain. This CDR3 is 14 amino acids long. The germline CDR1 and CDR2 sequences are SNHLY and FYNNEI. V gave up 7 bases and J gave up 6 bases, with 13 bases separating them. CDR3 amino acids: CASIKYSLNSPLHF. For the CDR3, the DNA is TGTGCCAGCATAAAATACAGTCTTAATTCACCCCTCCACTTT.

The chain has TRBV27 and TRBJ1-6; TRBD1 matches 10 bases. The V segment lost 3 bases and the J segment 7 bases; nucleotides outside the gene matches: 3. The CDR3 has 15 amino acids. The germline gives CDR1 MNHEY, CDR2 SMNVEV (reference sequence). The CDR3 loop reads CASSFSDRGNSPLHF. CDR3 coding DNA: TGTGCCAGCAGTTTTTCGGACAGGGGGAATTCACCCCTCCACTTT.

The V gene is TRBV11-2, the J gene TRBJ1-2; tentatively, D is TRBD1 (6 bases). Trimming removed 1 base from V and 4 bases from J, with 7 bases in between. The CDR3 covers 13 residues. CDR1 and CDR2 (germline): SGHAT, FQNNGV. CDR3 sequence: CASSLGRGYGYTF. CDR3 coding DNA: TGTGCCAGCAGCTTAGGCAGGGGCTATGGCTACACCTTC.

The gene calls are TRBV3-1 (or the pseudogene TRBV3-2) and TRBJ2-3; 15 positions match TRBD2. CDR3 size: 18 residues. Germline V gene sequence: CDR1 LGHDT, CDR2 YNNKEL (reference sequence). V was clipped by 3 bases and J by 1 base; unmatched bases: 5. The CDR3 DNA is TGTGCCAGCAGCCAGAGGACTAGCGGGGGGGCAGGCACAGATACGCAGTATTTT. As protein: CASSQRTSGGAGTDTQYF.

The table lists this clone with a count of one. The J gene is TRBJ2-1, the V gene TRBV2; D possibly corresponds to TRBD1 (6 bases). The CDR3 consists of 15 residues. V lost 2 bases and J lost 2, with 10 bases in between. The germline V gene has CDR1 SNHLY and CDR2 FYNNEI. The CDR3 region is CASSEKGVPYNEQFF. CDR3 nucleotide sequence: TGTGCCAGCAGTGAAAAGGGGGTTCCCTACAATGAGCAGTTCTTC.

This chain joins TRBV7-9 and TRBJ2-1; 7 bases agree with TRBD2. V trimming: 7 bases; J trimming: 6 bases; junction bases outside the gene matches: 6. Germline-derived CDR1 and CDR2 are SEHNR and FQNEAQ (reference sequence). There are 13 residues in the CDR3. The DNA of the CDR3 is TGTGCCAGCAATCACCCGGGGGGCAATGAGCAGTTCTTC. Its protein product is CASNHPGGNEQFF.

The chain links TRBV11-2 to TRBJ2-2; 9 nucleotides line up with TRBD2. With V trimmed by 1 base and J by 10 bases, 10 bases remained unmatched. The CDR3 is 16 amino acids. CDR1 is SGHAT and CDR2 is FQNNGV in the germline V gene. The CDR3: CASSLAGGGVFEELFF. In DNA, the CDR3 is TGTGCCAGCAGCTTAGCGGGCGGGGGGGTCTTTGAGGAGCTGTTTTTT.

The chain recombines TRBV7-6 with TRBJ2-2, with a possible D match to TRBD1 (6 bases). The CDR3 spans 14 residues. Germline assignment: CDR1 SGHVS and CDR2 FNYEAQ. Trimming removed 5 bases from V and 7 bases from J, with 14 bases in between. The CDR3 region is CASSGTKGIGELFF. In nucleotides, the CDR3 is TGTGCCAGCAGCGGGACAAAAGGGATCGGGGAGCTGTTTTTT.

The V and J genes are TRBV18 and TRBJ1-3; D is possibly TRBD1 (5 bases). Germline V gene lookup returns CDR1 KGHSH and CDR2 LQKENI. The CDR3 has 15 amino acids. Trimming removed 1 base from V and 4 bases from J, with 11 bases in between. The CDR3 sequence: CASSPQPQGGNTIYF. In DNA form, the CDR3 reads TGTGCCAGCTCACCACAGCCCCAGGGCGGAAACACCATATATTTT.

The chain employs TRBV29-1 and TRBJ1-2; weak D call: TRBD1 (5 bases). This CDR3 spans 11 amino acids. Germline lookup yields CDR1 SQVTM and CDR2 ANQGSEA. Trimming removed 7 bases at V and 4 bases at J, with 10 bases between. CDR3 nucleotide sequence: TGCAGCGCCGGAAGGGGCTATGGCTACACCTTC. Translated: CSAGRGYGYTF.

V and J are TRBV11-1 and TRBJ2-1; tentatively, D is TRBD2 (5 bases). The CDR3 runs 16 residues. V dropped 5 bases and J dropped 6 bases, with 20 bases sitting between them. Looked up from germline, CDR1 is SGHAT and CDR2 is FQDESV (reference sequence). This chain's CDR3 is CASSPRTDTISNEQFF. CDR3 coding DNA: TGTGCCAGCAGCCCCCGGACTGACACCATCAGCAATGAGCAGTTCTTC.

The chain joins TRBV9 to TRBJ1-2, with D maybe TRBD1 (5 bases). CDR3 size: 17 residues. V lost 0 bases, J lost 3 bases, and 18 bases lay in between. Germline-derived CDR1 and CDR2 are SGDLS and YYNGEE. CDR3 nucleotide sequence: TGTGCCAGCAGCGTAGAAGCAGGGCACCCTTCTGACTATGGCTACACCTTC. This sequence encodes CASSVEAGHPSDYGYTF. Looking up the rest from reference TRBV9 and TRBJ1-2 gives the full variable domain: DSGVTQTPKHLITATGQRVTLRCSPRSGDLSVYWYQQSLDQGLQFLIQYYNGEERAKGNILERFSAQQFPDLHSELNLSSLELGDSALYFCASSVEAGHPSDYGYTFGSGTRLTVV.

The chain joins TRBV27 to TRBJ2-3; 10 bases fit TRBD2. V was pared by 5 bases and J by 2 bases, with 7 bases of the junction left unmatched. CDR3 size: 16 residues. Germline V gene lookup returns CDR1 MNHEY and CDR2 SMNVEV (reference sequence). CDR3 amino acids: CASSPKRGGYTDTQYF. The CDR3 coding sequence is TGTGCCAGCAGTCCCAAGCGGGGGGGATACACAGATACGCAGTATTTT.

V gene TRBV7-9 combines with J gene TRBJ1-1, with TRBD1 matching over 7 bases. The CDR3 totals 14 residues. Germline V gives CDR1 SEHNR, CDR2 FQNEAQ (reference sequence). Unmatched junction bases numbered 3, after V lost 5 bases and J lost 0 bases. In nucleotides, the CDR3 is TGTGCCAGCAGCCCAGGGGGATTGAACACTGAAGCTTTCTTT. It is translated as CASSPGGLNTEAFF.

Points on this clone: At the DNA level, this CDR3 is encoded by other sequences in the same sample as well. For the CDR3, the DNA is TGCGCCAGCAGCTTGGGGGACAGGAACACTGAAGCTTTCTTT. Translating it yields CASSLGDRNTEAFF. The chain has TRBV5-1 and TRBJ1-1; the match to TRBD1 covers 7 bases. The CDR3 is 14 residues long. Germline V gene data show CDR1 as SGHRS and CDR2 as YFSETQ. The V segment lost 0 bases and the J segment 1 base; nucleotides outside the gene matches: 0.